This T cell receptor (beta chain) is drawn from a study of cytomegalovirus exposure and HLA in healthy donors. Findings and limits, study-wide: Listed as cytomegalovirus-associated were 170 or so TCR beta chains. The study found most TCR sequences rare, yet found some public TCRs in many donors. Subsequent analysis found a tendency for first-cohort TCR clusters to co-occur within the 100 to 150 validation repertoires.

Measured with immunoSEQ multiplex PCR; TCRdb has only the in-frame clones, and not every one. The data show about 120,000 clones, more than 75% seen once. Regarding this clone: What it binds is unknown.

Among the 110 or so subjects of the validation cohort, separate from the roughly 650-subject first cohort, were the donors. The CDR3 has 16 residues. This TCR was recovered from a woman aged 18-30 years in good health and CMV-seropositive. This chain links TRBV21-1 with TRBJ2-7; TRBD1 is the table's D call, not checked against the DNA. TRBV21-1 is described as a pseudogene. The specimen sequenced was PBMCs. This CDR3 is CASSKVRQAASYEQYF. In nucleotides, the CDR3 is TGTGCCAGCAGCAAAGTACGCCAGGCCGCCTCCTACGAGCAGTACTTC.